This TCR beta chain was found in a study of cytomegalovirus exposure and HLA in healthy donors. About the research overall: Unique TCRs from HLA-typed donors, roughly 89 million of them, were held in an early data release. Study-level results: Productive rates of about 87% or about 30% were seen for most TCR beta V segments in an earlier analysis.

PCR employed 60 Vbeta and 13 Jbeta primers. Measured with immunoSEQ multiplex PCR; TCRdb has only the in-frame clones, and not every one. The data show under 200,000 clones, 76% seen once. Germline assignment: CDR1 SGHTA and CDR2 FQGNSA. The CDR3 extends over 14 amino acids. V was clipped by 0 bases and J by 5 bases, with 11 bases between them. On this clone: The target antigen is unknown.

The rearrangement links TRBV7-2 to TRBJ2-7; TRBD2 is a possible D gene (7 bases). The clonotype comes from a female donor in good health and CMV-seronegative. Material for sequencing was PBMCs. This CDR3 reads CASSLAGGPNEQYF. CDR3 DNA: TGTGCCAGCAGCTTAGCGGGGGGGCCCAACGAGCAGTACTTC.